The 13 T cell receptor beta chains given below trace back to one sample, sequenced in a study of cytomegalovirus exposure and HLA in healthy donors. In the PCR, 60 Vbeta and 13 Jbeta primers were used. TCRdb's copy holds only in-frame clones and misses some; the assay was immunoSEQ multiplex PCR. In the table there are roughly 160,000 clones, 80% of which are singletons. Sequenced material: PBMCs. Receptor source: a young man in good health and CMV-seropositive.

This clone was observed a few times. V is TRBV6-4 and J is TRBJ2-1, with 11 bases lining up with TRBD1. The ends lost 5 bases at V and 7 bases at J; junction bases unmatched: 7. The germline CDR1 and CDR2 sequences are MRHNA and SNTAGT. This CDR3 is 15 amino acids long. CDR3 DNA: TGTGCCAGCAGTATTGGGACAGGGGGGTTTAATGAGCAGTTCTTC. As protein: CASSIGTGGFNEQFF.

This chain connects TRBV11-2 to TRBJ2-2, with 11 bases matching TRBD2. CDR3 size: 16 residues. Germline assignment: CDR1 SGHAT and CDR2 FQNNGV. After removal of 4 bases from V and 0 bases from J, the junction contained 1 base not matched to a gene. CDR3 bases: TGTGCCAGCAGCTGGGGACTAGCGGCGAACACCGGGGAGCTGTTTTTT. It translates to CASSWGLAANTGELFF.

This clone was counted between two and nine times. V gene TRBV27 combines with J gene TRBJ2-1; 7 positions match TRBD2. After removal of 5 bases from V and 13 bases from J, the junction contained 11 bases not matched to a gene. Germline loops: CDR1 MNHEY, CDR2 SMNVEV (reference sequence). This CDR3 is built from 13 residues. CDR3 in DNA: TGTGCCAGCAGTCTAGTTGAACGGGGGGAACAGTTCTTC. It yields the protein CASSLVERGEQFF.

The chain recombines TRBV6-1 with TRBJ2-5; the D gene is possibly TRBD2 (6 bases). This CDR3 has 15 amino acids. V gave up 2 bases and J gave up 4 bases, with 14 bases separating them. Germline CDR1 reads MNHNS; CDR2 reads SASEGT. The CDR3 DNA reads as TGTGCCAGCAGTGAATTACGTGGGACTTTAGAGACCCAGTACTTC. Encoded protein: CASSELRGTLETQYF.

The rearrangement uses TRBV27 and TRBJ2-1; D ambiguous. The CDR3 is 15 amino acids. CDR1 MNHEY and CDR2 SMNVEV come from the germline V gene (reference sequence). Trimming took 5 bases from V and 4 from J, leaving 15 bases between them. The CDR3 spells CASSLQRDTYNEQFF. For the CDR3, the DNA is TGTGCCAGCAGTCTACAGAGAGACACTTACAATGAGCAGTTCTTC.

This chain links TRBV4-1 with TRBJ2-3; D not resolved. V dropped 4 bases and J dropped 6 bases, with 5 bases sitting between them. The germline V gene has CDR1 MGHRA and CDR2 YSYEKL. The CDR3 length is 11 residues. The CDR3 DNA reads TGCGCCAGCAGCCTCTTCGATACGCAGTATTTT. It codes for CASSLFDTQYF.

The chain employs TRBV25-1 and TRBJ1-3, with D uncertain. Per germline, CDR1 MGHDK and CDR2 SYGVNS. V was shortened by 4 bases and J by 4 bases, with 17 bases between the two germline ends. This CDR3 spans 16 amino acids. This chain's CDR3 is CASSGSRRWSGNTIYF. DNA for the CDR3: TGTGCCAGCAGTGGGTCTCGGAGGTGGTCCGGAAACACCATATATTTT.

The chain uses TRBV27 and TRBJ1-5; the D gene is possibly TRBD1 (6 bases). Trimming took off 0 bases at V and 7 bases at J, with 10 bases between the two ends. The CDR3 is 14 amino acids. Germline CDR1 is MNHEY and CDR2 is SMNVEV (reference sequence). CDR3 DNA: TGTGCCAGCAGTTTATCCAGGGGCAGGCAGCCCCAGCATTTT. Protein: CASSLSRGRQPQHF.

The CDR3 is CASSQWTGPGEQYF. CDR3 sequence (DNA): TGTGCCAGCAGCCAGTGGACAGGGCCAGGCGAGCAGTACTTC. V is TRBV2 and J is TRBJ2-7, with 8 bases that match TRBD1. The CDR3 consists of 14 residues. V shed 6 bases, J shed 6 bases, and the junction held 10 bases outside the gene matches. Germline V gene sequence: CDR1 SNHLY, CDR2 FYNNEI.

The chain links TRBV4-3 to TRBJ1-1, with a tentative D call TRBD1 (5 bases). This CDR3 is built from 14 residues. The ends were cut back, 3 bases at V and 5 bases at J, with 13 bases in the middle. CDR1 is LGHNA and CDR2 is YSLEER in the germline V gene. The CDR3 DNA reads TGCGCCAGCAGCCAGCAGCAGGGAGGAACTGAAGCTTTCTTT. Translating it yields CASSQQQGGTEAFF.

The chain links TRBV2 to TRBJ2-3; 8 positions agree with TRBD1. From germline, CDR1 is SNHLY and CDR2 FYNNEI. The CDR3 is 19 residues long. The V and J ends lost 2 bases and 0 bases, in that order; junction bases with no gene match: 13. The CDR3 loop is CASSEPRDRRTYSTDTQYF. For the CDR3, the DNA is TGTGCCAGCAGTGAACCAAGGGACAGGAGGACCTATAGCACAGATACGCAGTATTTT. Based on the CDR3 plus reference TRBV2 and TRBJ2-3, the full variable domain is EPEVTQTPSHQVTQMGQEVILRCVPISNHLYFYWYRQILGQKVEFLVSFYNNEISEKSEIFDDQFSVERPDGSNFTLKIRSTKLEDSAMYFCASSEPRDRRTYSTDTQYFGPGTRLTVL.

The CDR3 DNA reads as TGTGCCAGCAGTGTGGATTCCGGAGATGAAGCTTTCTTT. It translates to CASSVDSGDEAFF. The V and J genes are TRBV6-4 and TRBJ1-1, with unresolved D. Germline CDR1 is MRHNA and CDR2 is SNTAGT. V lost 4 bases, J lost 7 bases, and 13 bases lay in between. CDR3 length: 13 amino acids.

The CDR3 DNA is TGTGCCAGCAGCTTAGACAGATCCTACGAGCAGTACTTC. Its translation: CASSLDRSYEQYF. V and J are TRBV7-2 and TRBJ2-7; D call uncertain. Germline-derived CDR1 and CDR2 are SGHTA and FQGNSA. Deletions cut 1 base from V and 1 base from J, with 5 bases between. The CDR3 totals 13 residues.